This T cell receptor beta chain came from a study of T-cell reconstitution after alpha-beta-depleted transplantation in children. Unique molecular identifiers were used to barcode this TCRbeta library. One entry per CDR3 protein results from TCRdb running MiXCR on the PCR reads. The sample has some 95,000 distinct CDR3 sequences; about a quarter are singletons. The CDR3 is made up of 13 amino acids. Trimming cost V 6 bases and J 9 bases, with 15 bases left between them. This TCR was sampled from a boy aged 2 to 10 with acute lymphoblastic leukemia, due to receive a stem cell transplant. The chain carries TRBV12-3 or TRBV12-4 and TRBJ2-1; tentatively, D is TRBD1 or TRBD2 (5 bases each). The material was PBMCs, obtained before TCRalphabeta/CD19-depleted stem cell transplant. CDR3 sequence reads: CASSFGEGSEQFF. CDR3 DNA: TGTGCCAGCAGCTTTGGTGAGGGGAGTGAGCAGTTCTTC.